This T cell receptor beta chain was documented in a study of cytomegalovirus exposure and HLA in healthy donors. General study points: Around 160 TCR beta chains were listed as cytomegalovirus-associated. Cytomegalovirus status was reportedly diagnosed by the classifier with high specificity and sensitivity. In vitro work confirmed that three CMV-associated chains recognize CMV antigens.

Turning to this clone: Antigen specificity is unknown.

Clones were sequenced by immunoSEQ multiplex PCR, and TCRdb holds only the in-frame ones, with some missing. The data contain roughly 220,000 clones, around four fifths of them singletons. Germline loops: CDR1 MGHRA, CDR2 YSYEKL. Trimming removed 4 bases from V and 4 bases from J, with 13 bases in between. This CDR3 region has 14 residues. The rearrangement uses TRBV4-1 and TRBJ1-2; no clear D. Sequencing was carried out using PBMCs. This TCR derives from a woman in her 30s in good health and CMV-seropositive. The CDR3 region is CASSPLSEPYGYTF. The DNA of the CDR3 is TGCGCCAGCAGCCCGCTGTCAGAGCCCTATGGCTACACCTTC.